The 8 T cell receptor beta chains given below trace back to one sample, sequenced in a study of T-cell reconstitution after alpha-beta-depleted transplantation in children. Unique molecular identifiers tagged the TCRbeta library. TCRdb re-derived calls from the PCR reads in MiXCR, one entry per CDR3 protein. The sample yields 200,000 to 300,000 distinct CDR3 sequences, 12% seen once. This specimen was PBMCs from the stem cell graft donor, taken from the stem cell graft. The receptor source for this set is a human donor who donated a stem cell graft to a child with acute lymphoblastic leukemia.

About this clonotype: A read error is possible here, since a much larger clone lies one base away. The DNA of the CDR3 is TGCGCCAGCAGCCTGGGACTAGCGGGAGGGAGGATTAGGGATGAGCAGTTCTTC. This sequence encodes CASSLGLAGGRIRDEQFF. The J gene is TRBJ2-1, the V gene TRBV5-1, with TRBD2 matching 16 bases. The CDR3 is made up of 18 amino acids. Looked up from germline, CDR1 is SGHRS and CDR2 is YFSETQ. Trimming cost V 4 bases and J 8 bases; bases outside gene matches: 12.

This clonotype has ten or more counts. The chain's CDR3 is CAIAVAEIYEQYF. CDR3 DNA sequence: TGTGCCATTGCGGTAGCGGAGATCTACGAGCAGTACTTC. This sequence joins TRBV6-2 or TRBV6-3 and TRBJ2-7; maybe TRBD2 (6 bases). This CDR3 has 13 amino acids. Trimming shortened V by 10 bases and J by 3 bases, and 16 bases separated the two germline ends. Germline V gene data show CDR1 as MNHEY and CDR2 as SVGEGT.

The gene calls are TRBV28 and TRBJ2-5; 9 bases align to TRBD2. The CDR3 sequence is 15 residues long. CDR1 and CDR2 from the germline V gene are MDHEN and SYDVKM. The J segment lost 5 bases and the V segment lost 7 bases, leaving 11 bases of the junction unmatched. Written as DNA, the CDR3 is TGTGCCAGCACTAATAGCGGGAGTATGCCGGAGACCCAGTACTTC. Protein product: CASTNSGSMPETQYF.

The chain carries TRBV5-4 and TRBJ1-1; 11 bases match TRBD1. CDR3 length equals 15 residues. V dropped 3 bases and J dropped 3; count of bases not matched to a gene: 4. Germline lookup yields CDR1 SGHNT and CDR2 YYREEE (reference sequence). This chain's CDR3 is CASSYGTGGDTEAFF. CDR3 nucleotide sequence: TGTGCCAGCAGCTATGGGACAGGGGGTGACACTGAAGCTTTCTTT.

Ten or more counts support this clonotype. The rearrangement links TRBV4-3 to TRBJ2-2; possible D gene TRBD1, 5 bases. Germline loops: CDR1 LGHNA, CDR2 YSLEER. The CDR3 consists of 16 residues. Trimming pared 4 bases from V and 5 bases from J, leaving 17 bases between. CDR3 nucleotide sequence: TGCGCCAGCAGCCTTAAGTATAGACAGACTACCGGGGAGCTGTTTTTT. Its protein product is CASSLKYRQTTGELFF.

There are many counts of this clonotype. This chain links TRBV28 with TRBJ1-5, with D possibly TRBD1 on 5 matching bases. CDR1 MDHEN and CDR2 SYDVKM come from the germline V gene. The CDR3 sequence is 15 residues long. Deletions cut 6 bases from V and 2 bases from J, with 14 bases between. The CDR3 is CASRLVGAGNQPQHF. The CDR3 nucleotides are TGTGCCAGCAGACTCGTAGGGGCCGGCAATCAGCCCCAGCATTTT.

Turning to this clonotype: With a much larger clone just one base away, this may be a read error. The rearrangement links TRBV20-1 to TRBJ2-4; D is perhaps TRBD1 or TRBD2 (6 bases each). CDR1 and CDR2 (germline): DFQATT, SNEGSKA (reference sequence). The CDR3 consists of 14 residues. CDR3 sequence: CSARELQGGNMQYF. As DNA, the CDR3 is TGCAGTGCTAGAGAACTACAGGGAGGAAACATGCAGTACTTC.

CDR3 in amino acids: CASSQDRASRDRYYEQYF. For the CDR3, the DNA is TGTGCCAGCAGCCAAGATAGGGCCTCCCGGGACAGGTACTACGAGCAGTACTTC. The genes are TRBV4-2 and TRBJ2-7; 8 bases agree with TRBD1. V trimming: 0 bases; J trimming: 3 bases; junction bases outside the gene matches: 13. The CDR3 contains 18 residues. Looked up from germline, CDR1 is LGHNA and CDR2 is YNFKEQ.